The T cell receptor beta chain described here comes from a study of T cells in Graves' hyperthyroidism and ophthalmopathy. Overall study findings and caveats: Among clonotypes expanded in thyroid above 0.001, most were also found in blood.

Researchers took RNA transcripts and amplified the TCR beta CDR3 regions from them. Using the HTBI primer set, a first-round RT-PCR was run on the TCR CDR3. MiXCR, applied by TCRdb to the multiplex PCR reads, yields one record per CDR3 protein. The sample records 300,000 to 400,000 distinct CDR3 sequences, 18% being singletons. CDR3 length equals 15 residues. Trimming pared 5 bases from V and 2 bases from J, leaving 14 bases between. Germline loops: CDR1 MDHEN, CDR2 SYDVKM. At least ten counts were recorded for this clonotype. Its cognate antigen is unknown. V and J are TRBV28 and TRBJ2-3; TRBD2 might be the D (6 bases). The TCR originated in a woman in her forties or fifties with Graves' hyperthyroidism. The material sequenced was blood. CDR3 amino acids: CASSLPREYTDTQYF. Here the CDR3 DNA reads TGTGCCAGCAGTCTCCCCCGGGAGTACACAGATACGCAGTATTTT.